The T cell receptor (beta chain) described here comes from a study of T-cell reconstitution after alpha-beta-depleted transplantation in children (dated by TCRdb to the mid-2010s). For the wider study: The study quantitatively tracked T-cell immune reconstitution after TCRalphabeta/CD19-depleted allogeneic hematopoietic cell transplantation in children using TCR repertoire profiling.

Worth noting for this clonotype: Its recognized antigen is unknown. The record has no base qualities; no much larger clone is one base away.

The receptor library was made with PCR. The listed sequencing device is Illumina HiSeq 2500. TCR libraries were prepared with molecular barcoding, using unique molecular identifiers to normalize TCRbeta repertoire quantification. Using fastp at Q25 and MiXCR, TCRdb reprocessed the public reads and kept productive beta chains. Every distinct CDR3 protein forms one entry, paired with its most common genes and DNA. This sample has 500,000 or so distinct CDR3 sequences in its table, and less than 35% of those were observed once. Less than 2.5% of the sample is held by the ten biggest clonotypes. Measured from the cysteine to the phenylalanine, the CDR3 is 19 residues long. Only the CDR3 region is kept as DNA, spanning 57 bases read in frame from base 1. The germline V gene gives CDR1 as MNHNS and CDR2 as SASEGT. The germline V and J ends show losses of 6 bases and 0 bases respectively, and no gene match explains 16 bases of the junction.

The specimen was PBMCs from the stem cell graft donor, collected from the stem cell graft. The sequence came from a human donor who donated a stem cell graft to a child with aplastic anemia. The chain was built from TRBV6-1 and TRBJ2-3, with 9 junctional bases fitting TRBD2. The sequenced DNA is TGTGCCAGCAGACGACTAGCGGACGGCAACTCTGCTAGCACAGATACGCAGTATTTT. Its translation reads: CASRRLADGNSASTDTQYF.